Presented here are 10 T cell receptor beta chains from one specimen sequenced in a study of identical twins' blood T cells. TCRdb fed the 5' RACE reads into MiXCR, producing one record per CDR3 protein. This sample has 350,000 to 450,000 distinct CDR3 sequences, with about 28% found just once. Source material: PBMCs. The receptors were gathered from a woman between 18 and 49 years old in good health.

This clonotype was picked up a small number of times. The J gene is TRBJ1-2, the V gene TRBV12-3 or TRBV12-4; TRBD1 aligns across 9 bases. V dropped 4 bases and J dropped 4; count of bases not matched to a gene: 13. The CDR3 has 17 residues. CDR3 bases: TGTGCCAGCAGTTGGCGGGGACAGGGAGGCCGCGGCTATGGCTACACCTTC. Its protein product is CASSWRGQGGRGYGYTF.

This chain joins TRBV20-1 and TRBJ1-2; TRBD1 is a possible D gene (5 bases). In germline, CDR1 is DFQATT, CDR2 SNEGSKA (reference sequence). Between the trimmed V and J ends, which lost 6 bases and 7 bases, there was a span of 18 bases. There are 13 residues in the CDR3. The CDR3 coding sequence is TGCAGTGCGAGTGCTGGGGCTCCGGTTGGCTACACCTTC. Protein product: CSASAGAPVGYTF.

The V call is TRBV3-1, the J call TRBJ2-7; TRBD2 aligns across 10 bases. The CDR3 has 15 residues. Germline V gene sequence: CDR1 LGHDT, CDR2 YNNKEL (reference sequence). V lost 5 bases, J lost 2 bases, and 6 bases stayed unmatched. The CDR3 DNA follows: TGTGCCAGCAGCAGAGCTAGCGGGGGACCCTACGAGCAGTACTTC. Translating gives CASSRASGGPYEQYF.

This clonotype has more than one count but fewer than ten. The gene calls are TRBV11-3 and TRBJ1-4; a weak D match, TRBD1 (5 bases). The CDR3 covers 14 residues. V lost 2 bases and J 5 bases, leaving 9 bases between the germline ends. Germline CDR1 and CDR2: SGHNT and YENEEA. CDR3 region: CASSLPGRNEKLFF. The CDR3 DNA reads as TGTGCCAGCAGCTTACCGGGACGGAATGAAAAACTGTTTTTT.

This clonotype has more than one count but fewer than ten. The chain combines TRBV5-5 with TRBJ1-2, with a weak D call TRBD1 (6 bases). The length of the CDR3 is 14 residues. The germline V and J ends were trimmed by 0 bases and 4 bases, with 10 bases remaining between them. Germline CDR1 is SGHKS and CDR2 is YYEKEE (reference sequence). The CDR3 region is CASSLGTAIYGYTF. CDR3 nucleotide sequence: TGTGCCAGCAGCTTGGGGACAGCCATCTATGGCTACACCTTC.

The chain's CDR3 is CATSPGGSYNEQFF. The DNA for the CDR3 is TGTGCCACCAGTCCCGGGGGCTCCTACAATGAGCAGTTCTTC. V gene TRBV24-1 combines with J gene TRBJ2-1, with D maybe TRBD2 (6 bases). The CDR3 totals 14 residues. The germline V gene has CDR1 KGHDR and CDR2 SFDVKD. Trimming removed 6 bases from V and 0 bases from J, with 8 bases in between.

The rearrangement links TRBV27 to TRBJ1-5; 10 nucleotides line up with TRBD1. The CDR3 length is 15 residues. Germline-derived CDR1 and CDR2 are MNHEY and SMNVEV (reference sequence). After removal of 5 bases from V and 7 bases from J, the junction contained 8 bases not matched to a gene. The CDR3 spells CASSEGTGAEQPQHF. CDR3 sequence (DNA): TGTGCCAGCAGTGAAGGGACAGGGGCCGAACAGCCCCAGCATTTT.

The gene calls are TRBV6-2 or TRBV6-3 and TRBJ2-3; 13 nucleotides line up with TRBD2. Germline V gene lookup returns CDR1 MNHEY and CDR2 SVGEGT. The CDR3 is made up of 18 amino acids. Trimming cost V 0 bases and J 4 bases; bases outside gene matches: 7. This CDR3 reads CASSYSKTSGRRADTQYF. Here the CDR3 DNA reads TGTGCCAGCAGTTACTCGAAGACTAGCGGGAGGAGAGCAGATACGCAGTATTTT.

This clonotype was counted at least ten times. J is TRBJ2-1 and V is TRBV20-1, with D unclear. CDR3 length equals 11 residues. V was shortened by 4 bases and J by 7 bases, with 8 bases between the two germline ends. Germline-derived CDR1 and CDR2 are DFQATT and SNEGSKA (reference sequence). The CDR3 protein is CSANVRNEQFF. CDR3 DNA sequence: TGCAGTGCTAATGTGAGGAATGAGCAGTTCTTC.

This clonotype has just a few counts. The chain couples TRBV4-2 to TRBJ2-3; 11 bases agree with TRBD2. V was clipped by 3 bases and J by 3 bases; unmatched bases: 5. Germline loops: CDR1 LGHNA, CDR2 YNFKEQ. The CDR3 contains 16 residues. The CDR3 DNA is TGTGCCAGCAGCCAGTTTACTAGCGGGGGTACAGATACGCAGTATTTT. This gives the protein CASSQFTSGGTDTQYF.